The source of this T cell receptor (beta chain) is a study of T cells after posttransplantation cyclophosphamide. General observations from the study: After PTCy, TRB diversity resembled that of CNI/methotrexate controls. Blood and skin or GI T cell repertoires showed limited TRB overlap.

As concerns this clone: Its antigen is still unknown.

Profiling relied on immunoSEQ multiplex PCR, and the TCRdb table lists in-frame clones only, not all of them. This table holds about 2,700 clones, 74% found once. The V end was cut by 4 bases, the J end by 8 bases, with 6 bases between. Germline CDR1 reads MGHRA; CDR2 reads YSYEKL. The CDR3 runs 11 residues. This TCR was recovered from a man younger than 40 with a blood cancer, CMV-positive, and with a related stem cell donor. Sequenced input: PBMCs. The genes are TRBV4-1 and TRBJ1-5; D call uncertain. CDR3 in amino acids: CASSPYEPQHF. For the CDR3, the DNA is TGCGCCAGCAGCCCCTACGAGCCCCAGCATTTT.